Listed below are T cell receptor beta chains from one sample, sequenced in a study of shared clonotypes between healthy human individuals. The data were produced by immunoSEQ multiplex PCR, yet TCRdb's version contains in-frame clones alone and is incomplete. This sample has under 600,000 clones, with about three quarters found just once. Sequencing used PBMCs. The receptors were sampled from a woman between 35 and 50 years old in good health. Some clones in this sample may be carry-over from other donors' samples. CDR3s include the opening cysteine and the closing phenylalanine or tryptophan. The D gene is left open where the match is weak. Only some rows state a clone size, as once, few, many or a class for expanded clones.

length	J	size	D	V	CDR3	DNA
16	TRBJ2-7	NA	NA	TRBV18	CASSPGGRLFSYEQYF	TGTGCCAGCTCCCCTGGTGGGCGGTTATTTTCCTACGAGCAGTACTTC
15	TRBJ2-1	NA	NA	TRBV4-1	CASSPASSSYNEQFF	TGCGCCAGCAGCCCAGCCTCTAGCTCCTACAATGAGCAGTTCTTC
17	TRBJ1-5	once	NA	TRBV9	CASGSGSDFYSNQPQHF	TGTGCCAGCGGGTCAGGGTCCGACTTCTATAGCAATCAGCCCCAGCATTTT
16	TRBJ2-2	NA	TRBD2	TRBV7-3	CASSLMAGANTGELFF	TGTGCCAGCAGCTTAATGGCGGGAGCGAACACCGGGGAGCTGTTTTTT
14	TRBJ2-7	NA	TRBD1	TRBV10-3	CASRGDRGGYEQYF	TGTGCCTCTCGGGGGGACAGGGGTGGGTACGAGCAGTACTTC
16	TRBJ1-4	NA	TRBD1	TRBV9	CASSSLIGTGDEKLFF	TGTGCCAGCAGCTCCCTCATCGGGACAGGGGACGAAAAACTGTTTTTT
15	TRBJ1-1	once	NA	TRBV28	CASSLLGTVNTEAFF	TGTGCCAGCAGTTTACTTGGGACGGTGAACACTGAAGCTTTCTTT
13	TRBJ1-1	NA	NA	TRBV9	CASSVLGTAEAFF	TGTGCCAGCAGCGTACTAGGGACGGCTGAAGCTTTCTTT
13	TRBJ1-6	NA	NA	TRBV4-1	CASSRAPTSPLHF	TGCGCCAGCAGCCGGGCCCCAACTTCACCCCTCCACTTT
16	TRBJ2-3	NA	TRBD2	TRBV10-2	CASSNSGVAGVDTQYF	TGCGCCAGCAGTAATAGCGGGGTAGCGGGAGTAGATACGCAGTATTTT
15	TRBJ2-1	NA	TRBD1	TRBV9	CASSPYSDRGNEQFF	TGTGCCAGCAGCCCTTACTCGGACAGGGGAAATGAGCAGTTCTTC
12	TRBJ1-1	NA	NA	TRBV29-1	CSVGPSNTEAFF	TGCAGCGTAGGACCGAGCAACACTGAAGCTTTCTTT
14	TRBJ1-5	many	NA	TRBV11-2	CASSLAGGEQPQHF	TGTGCCAGCAGCTTAGCCGGGGGCGAGCAGCCCCAGCATTTT
15	TRBJ1-4	NA	NA	TRBV5-1	CASSPGGATNEKLFF	TGCGCCAGCAGCCCGGGGGGGGCAACTAATGAAAAACTGTTTTTT
10	TRBJ2-5	NA	NA	TRBV20-1	CSGFRETQYF	TGCAGTGGATTCAGGGAGACCCAGTACTTC
14	TRBJ2-1	NA	TRBD2	TRBV5-6	CASNERETYNEQFF	TGTGCCAGCAACGAGCGGGAAACATACAATGAGCAGTTCTTC
16	TRBJ2-7	once	TRBD2	TRBV7-9	CASSPLPGAGGDEQYF	TGTGCCAGCAGCCCCCTCCCGGGTGCGGGAGGCGACGAGCAGTACTTC
12	TRBJ1-1	NA	NA	TRBV10-1	CASEPSGTEAFF	TGCGCCAGCGAGCCCTCGGGGACTGAAGCTTTCTTT
13	TRBJ2-7	NA	TRBD1	TRBV7-6	CASSADRAYEQYF	TGTGCCAGCAGCGCGGACAGGGCCTACGAGCAGTACTTC
15	TRBJ2-7	NA	TRBD1	TRBV7-8	CASSFEQGDLYEQYF	TGTGCCAGCAGCTTTGAACAGGGGGATTTGTACGAGCAGTACTTC
19	TRBJ2-7	NA	TRBD2	TRBV23-1	CASSQSRGTSGRADYEQYF	TGCGCCAGCAGTCAATCGAGGGGGACTAGCGGGAGGGCCGACTACGAGCAGTACTTC
14	TRBJ2-7	NA	TRBD2	TRBV5-6	CASSATSGSGEQYF	TGTGCCAGCAGCGCGACTAGCGGGAGTGGAGAGCAGTACTTC
15	TRBJ2-7	NA	TRBD2	TRBV6-6	CASSYSSGRGYEQYF	TGTGCCAGCAGTTATTCTAGCGGGAGGGGCTACGAGCAGTACTTC
13	TRBJ2-7	many	NA	TRBV4-3	CASSQEVGPEQYF	TGCGCCAGCAGCCAAGAGGTAGGGCCCGAGCAGTACTTC
14	TRBJ1-1	NA	NA	TRBV27	CASSRRIMNTEAFF	TGTGCCAGCAGCCGAAGAATAATGAACACTGAAGCTTTCTTT
13	TRBJ2-3	NA	NA	TRBV10-1	CASSVLGTDTQYF	TGCGCCAGCAGTGTTTTGGGCACAGATACGCAGTATTTT
14	TRBJ2-3	NA	NA	TRBV11-2	CASSLVFQTDTQYF	TGTGCCAGCAGCTTAGTCTTTCAGACAGATACGCAGTATTTT
15	TRBJ2-7	NA	TRBD1	TRBV4-3	CASSRDGTGAYEQYF	TGCGCCAGCAGCCGGGACGGGACAGGGGCCTACGAGCAGTACTTC
15	TRBJ2-2	NA	TRBD2	TRBV19	CASSILAGVTGELFF	TGTGCCAGTAGTATCCTAGCGGGAGTTACCGGGGAGCTGTTTTTT
13	TRBJ2-5	NA	NA	TRBV28	CASTLTSQETQYF	TGTGCCAGCACCCTGACAAGTCAAGAGACCCAGTACTTC
16	TRBJ2-3	NA	TRBD2	TRBV7-2	CASSAGLAGAADTQYF	TGTGCCAGCAGCGCGGGACTAGCGGGCGCGGCAGATACGCAGTATTTT
14	TRBJ1-5	NA	NA	TRBV28	CASSFGQGNQPQHF	TGTGCCAGCAGTTTTGGTCAGGGCAATCAGCCCCAGCATTTT
13	TRBJ2-5	NA	TRBD2	TRBV10-2	CASSLAGAGTQYF	TGCGCCAGCAGTTTAGCGGGAGCTGGGACCCAGTACTTC
13	TRBJ2-7	NA	NA	TRBV5-1	CASSLLGTYEQYF	TGCGCCAGCAGCTTGCTGGGGACCTACGAGCAGTACTTC
15	TRBJ2-4	many	NA	TRBV6-6	CASSTLGTTKNIQYF	TGTGCCAGCAGCACCTTGGGGACAACCAAAAACATTCAGTACTTC
15	TRBJ1-2	once	TRBD1	TRBV5-5	CASSFGQGLNYGYTF	TGTGCCAGCAGCTTCGGACAGGGGCTTAACTATGGCTACACCTTC
12	TRBJ2-7	once	NA	TRBV27	CATRRALDEQYF	TGTGCCACCCGCCGGGCCCTTGACGAGCAGTACTTC
13	TRBJ1-2	NA	NA	TRBV7-8	CASSLALRYGYTF	TGTGCCAGCAGCTTAGCGTTGCGCTATGGCTACACCTTC
15	TRBJ2-7	NA	TRBD2	TRBV11-1	CASSTGTSVTYEQYF	TGTGCCAGCAGCACCGGGACTAGCGTCACCTACGAGCAGTACTTC
13	TRBJ2-3	NA	NA	TRBV10-3	CAIRPLGGDTQYF	TGTGCCATCAGGCCCCTAGGGGGGGATACGCAGTATTTT
15	TRBJ1-5	NA	NA	TRBV19	CASNTDMTSNQPQHF	TGTGCCAGTAACACCGACATGACTAGCAATCAGCCCCAGCATTTT
16	TRBJ2-5	NA	NA	TRBV19	CASSIGPGRRQETQYF	TGTGCCAGTAGTATAGGCCCGGGAAGGCGGCAAGAGACCCAGTACTTC
16	TRBJ1-2	NA	TRBD1	TRBV27	CASSRTGTPANYGYTF	TGTGCCAGCAGTAGGACAGGGACTCCAGCTAACTATGGCTACACCTTC
13	TRBJ1-1	NA	NA	TRBV5-1	CATSQGGGTEAFF	TGCGCCACTTCACAGGGAGGAGGCACTGAAGCTTTCTTT
15	TRBJ2-5	many	TRBD2	TRBV7-9	CASSKLADVIKTQYF	TGTGCCAGCAGCAAACTAGCGGACGTTATAAAGACCCAGTACTTC